This is a list of T cell receptor beta chains from one sample in a study of response to subunit inactivated influenza vaccine. TCRdb re-analysed the RT-PCR reads in MiXCR, keeping a single row per CDR3 protein. The data contain 860,000 or so distinct CDR3 sequences, about 20% of them seen just once; the ten biggest clones take up 9.5% to 13%. Sample: PBMCs from blood, taken around 5 days after vaccination. Receptors were obtained from a man aged 50-60 years who received an inactivated influenza vaccine. The CDR3 runs from the conserved cysteine through the conserved F or W. The order of the fields is V gene, CDR3 length, clone size, J gene, D gene, CDR3 DNA, CDR3 protein. A D gene is named only where the DNA matches it firmly. A clone size is listed for some rows: how often the clone was seen (once, few, many), or a class if it is expanded.

V gene: TRBV20-1
CDR3 length: 16
clone size: few
J gene: TRBJ2-1
D gene: -
CDR3 DNA: TGCAGTGCTAGAGCGGTAGGGCGAATTTCCTACAATGAGCAGTTCTTC
CDR3 protein: CSARAVGRISYNEQFF

V gene: TRBV29-1
CDR3 length: 15
clone size: -
J gene: TRBJ1-1
D gene: -
CDR3 DNA: TGCAGCGTAAGAAGAGGGTGGATCCTGAACACTGAAGCTTTCTTT
CDR3 protein: CSVRRGWILNTEAFF

V gene: TRBV27
CDR3 length: 13
clone size: few
J gene: TRBJ2-7
D gene: -
CDR3 DNA: TGTGCCAGCAAGTGGGACGGCCTATCCGAGCAGTACTTC
CDR3 protein: CASKWDGLSEQYF

V gene: TRBV28
CDR3 length: 12
clone size: -
J gene: TRBJ1-5
D gene: -
CDR3 DNA: TGTGCCAGCCAACTTAGCAATCAGCCCCAGCATTTT
CDR3 protein: CASQLSNQPQHF

V gene: TRBV5-4
CDR3 length: 15
clone size: -
J gene: TRBJ2-1
D gene: -
CDR3 DNA: TGTGCCAGCAGCACCCGGACTATTAATACGGCTGAGCAGTTCTTC
CDR3 protein: CASSTRTINTAEQFF

V gene: TRBV5-1
CDR3 length: 13
clone size: few
J gene: TRBJ2-1
D gene: -
CDR3 DNA: TGCGCCAGCAGTCCGGACCCCCGCAATGAGCAGTTCTTC
CDR3 protein: CASSPDPRNEQFF

V gene: TRBV6-4
CDR3 length: 14
clone size: -
J gene: TRBJ1-1
D gene: -
CDR3 DNA: TGTGCCAGCAGTGCCGCGGCTACGAACACTGAAGCTTTCTTT
CDR3 protein: CASSAAATNTEAFF

V gene: TRBV7-2
CDR3 length: 13
clone size: many
J gene: TRBJ2-7
D gene: TRBD2
CDR3 DNA: TGTGCCAGCAGTCCCGGACTAGCCGGCGAGCAGTACTTC
CDR3 protein: CASSPGLAGEQYF

V gene: TRBV5-1
CDR3 length: 13
clone size: -
J gene: TRBJ2-5
D gene: -
CDR3 DNA: TGCGCCAGCAGCTTTCTCAGGGAAGAGACCCAGTACTTC
CDR3 protein: CASSFLREETQYF

V gene: TRBV20-1
CDR3 length: 19
clone size: -
J gene: TRBJ2-4
D gene: -
CDR3 DNA: TGCAGTGCTAGAGCAACAGTGCCGATAGGGGTCGTAGCCAAAAACATTCAGTACTTC
CDR3 protein: CSARATVPIGVVAKNIQYF

V gene: TRBV5-1
CDR3 length: 16
clone size: -
J gene: TRBJ2-7
D gene: TRBD1
CDR3 DNA: TGCGCCAGCAGCGCGGGGACAGGATCTTTCTCCTACGAGCAGTACTTC
CDR3 protein: CASSAGTGSFSYEQYF

V gene: TRBV6-1
CDR3 length: 18
clone size: -
J gene: TRBJ1-6
D gene: -
CDR3 DNA: TGTGCCAGCAGTCCGTTCGGGGCCTGGGCGATCTCTTCGTCACCCCTCCACTTT
CDR3 protein: CASSPFGAWAISSSPLHF

V gene: TRBV20-1
CDR3 length: 13
clone size: -
J gene: TRBJ2-7
D gene: -
CDR3 DNA: TGCAGTGCTAGGGGTCAGGAAACCTACGAGCAGTACTTC
CDR3 protein: CSARGQETYEQYF

V gene: TRBV20-1
CDR3 length: 17
clone size: -
J gene: TRBJ2-1
D gene: TRBD1
CDR3 DNA: TGCAGTGCTAGATCACCAACAGGGGGATCATCCTACAATGAGCAGTTCTTC
CDR3 protein: CSARSPTGGSSYNEQFF

V gene: TRBV19
CDR3 length: 15
clone size: -
J gene: TRBJ2-7
D gene: -
CDR3 DNA: TGTGCCAGTAGCCCACAGGTGGGCATCTCCTACGAGCAGTACTTC
CDR3 protein: CASSPQVGISYEQYF

V gene: TRBV7-9
CDR3 length: 13
clone size: -
J gene: TRBJ2-7
D gene: -
CDR3 DNA: TGTGCCAGCAGCCTTAAAGGGAATGGGGAGCAGTACTTC
CDR3 protein: CASSLKGNGEQYF

V gene: TRBV5-1
CDR3 length: 16
clone size: -
J gene: TRBJ1-4
D gene: -
CDR3 DNA: TGCGCCAGCAGCTTGGCGATAGGGACCCATAATGAAAAACTGTTTTTT
CDR3 protein: CASSLAIGTHNEKLFF

V gene: TRBV29-1
CDR3 length: 12
clone size: few
J gene: TRBJ2-2
D gene: -
CDR3 DNA: TGCAGCGTTTTACCTGACACCGGGGAGCTGTTTTTT
CDR3 protein: CSVLPDTGELFF

V gene: TRBV5-1
CDR3 length: 15
clone size: once
J gene: TRBJ2-7
D gene: TRBD1
CDR3 DNA: TGCGCCAGCAGCCTCCGTGTGACAGGGGGCTACGAGCAGTACTTC
CDR3 protein: CASSLRVTGGYEQYF

V gene: TRBV25-1
CDR3 length: 14
clone size: few
J gene: TRBJ2-1
D gene: -
CDR3 DNA: TGTGCCAGCAGTGAATATCGGGCTTACAATGAGCAGTTCTTC
CDR3 protein: CASSEYRAYNEQFF

V gene: TRBV7-2
CDR3 length: 15
clone size: -
J gene: TRBJ2-1
D gene: -
CDR3 DNA: TGTGCCAGCAGCGAACAGGGCGGGCCCTACAATGAGCAGTTCTTC
CDR3 protein: CASSEQGGPYNEQFF

V gene: TRBV29-1
CDR3 length: 14
clone size: -
J gene: TRBJ2-7
D gene: TRBD1
CDR3 DNA: TGCAGCGCCGGCGACAGGGGATTCCCCTACGAGCAGTACTTC
CDR3 protein: CSAGDRGFPYEQYF

V gene: TRBV20-1
CDR3 length: 14
clone size: few
J gene: TRBJ2-7
D gene: TRBD1
CDR3 DNA: TGCAGTGCTAGGTTGCAGGGGGCTACATACGAGCAGTACTTC
CDR3 protein: CSARLQGATYEQYF

V gene: TRBV5-6
CDR3 length: 15
clone size: -
J gene: TRBJ2-5
D gene: TRBD2
CDR3 DNA: TGTGCCAGCAGCTTGCGCGGGGGGGCAGGAGAGACCCAGTACTTC
CDR3 protein: CASSLRGGAGETQYF

V gene: TRBV2
CDR3 length: 13
clone size: few
J gene: TRBJ2-7
D gene: TRBD1
CDR3 DNA: TGTGCCACTCAACTGACAGGGGCCCTCGAGCAGTACTTC
CDR3 protein: CATQLTGALEQYF

V gene: TRBV12-3/TRBV12-4
CDR3 length: 11
clone size: -
J gene: TRBJ1-6
D gene: -
CDR3 DNA: TGTGCCAGCAGTTTCTCTCCCACCCTCCACTTT
CDR3 protein: CASSFSPTLHF

V gene: TRBV5-1
CDR3 length: 14
clone size: few
J gene: TRBJ1-3
D gene: TRBD1
CDR3 DNA: TGCGCCAGCAGCTTTAGGGGGCTTGGAAACACCATATATTTT
CDR3 protein: CASSFRGLGNTIYF

V gene: TRBV10-3
CDR3 length: 15
clone size: -
J gene: TRBJ1-4
D gene: TRBD1
CDR3 DNA: TGTGCCATCAGTGGCGGGACAGGAGATAATGAAAACCTGTTTTTT
CDR3 protein: CAISGGTGDNENLFF

V gene: TRBV20-1
CDR3 length: 12
clone size: many
J gene: TRBJ1-2
D gene: -
CDR3 DNA: TGCAGTGCTAGAGAAGGTACATATGGCTACACCTTC
CDR3 protein: CSAREGTYGYTF

V gene: TRBV6-1
CDR3 length: 17
clone size: -
J gene: TRBJ2-6
D gene: -
CDR3 DNA: TGTGCCAGCAGTCAGCCCTCCGTTGTACCTGGGGCCAACGTCCTGACTTTC
CDR3 protein: CASSQPSVVPGANVLTF

V gene: TRBV10-3
CDR3 length: 16
clone size: -
J gene: TRBJ1-1
D gene: -
CDR3 DNA: TGTGCCATCAGTGAGTCAGGAGGGGCTGGCAGCACTGAAGCTTTCTTT
CDR3 protein: CAISESGGAGSTEAFF

V gene: TRBV12-3/TRBV12-4
CDR3 length: 12
clone size: few
J gene: TRBJ1-2
D gene: -
CDR3 DNA: TGTGCCAGCTTTAGTGGGAGCTATGGCTACACCTTC
CDR3 protein: CASFSGSYGYTF

V gene: TRBV7-2
CDR3 length: 15
clone size: once
J gene: TRBJ1-1
D gene: TRBD1
CDR3 DNA: TGTGCCAGCAGCAAACAGGGGGCTTTGAACACTGAAGCTGTCTTT
CDR3 protein: CASSKQGALNTEAVF

V gene: TRBV20-1
CDR3 length: 13
clone size: few
J gene: TRBJ1-2
D gene: TRBD1
CDR3 DNA: TGCAGTGCTAGAAGGGACAGCAACTATGGCTACACCTTC
CDR3 protein: CSARRDSNYGYTF

V gene: TRBV28
CDR3 length: 15
clone size: -
J gene: TRBJ2-2
D gene: -
CDR3 DNA: TGTGCCAGCAGTTTATCCCCCCCTTCCACCGGGGAGCTGTTTTTT
CDR3 protein: CASSLSPPSTGELFF

V gene: TRBV5-1
CDR3 length: 14
clone size: few
J gene: TRBJ1-2
D gene: -
CDR3 DNA: TGCGCCAGCAGCCCGGACGGGTCTAACTATGGCTACACCTTC
CDR3 protein: CASSPDGSNYGYTF

V gene: TRBV4-2
CDR3 length: 16
clone size: few
J gene: TRBJ2-1
D gene: TRBD1
CDR3 DNA: TGTGCCAGCAGCCAAGAACAGGGGAATCTCTACAATGAGCAGTTCTTC
CDR3 protein: CASSQEQGNLYNEQFF

V gene: TRBV30
CDR3 length: 15
clone size: -
J gene: TRBJ2-6
D gene: TRBD1
CDR3 DNA: TGTGCCTCTGGGACAGGGGGCTCTGGGGCCAACGTCCTGACTTTC
CDR3 protein: CASGTGGSGANVLTF

V gene: TRBV12-3/TRBV12-4
CDR3 length: 16
clone size: -
J gene: TRBJ1-2
D gene: -
CDR3 DNA: TGTGCCAGCAGTCTTGAGACCCCTCCGGGTACCTATGGCTACACCTTC
CDR3 protein: CASSLETPPGTYGYTF

V gene: TRBV7-2
CDR3 length: 14
clone size: -
J gene: TRBJ2-7
D gene: -
CDR3 DNA: TGTGCCAGCAGCTTAGCGGGGATCCACTACGAGCAGTACTTC
CDR3 protein: CASSLAGIHYEQYF

V gene: TRBV4-2
CDR3 length: 19
clone size: -
J gene: TRBJ1-4
D gene: TRBD1
CDR3 DNA: TGTGCCAGCAGCCATATCCCGCTTCTCGGGGACAGGGGAAATGAAAAACTGTTTTTT
CDR3 protein: CASSHIPLLGDRGNEKLFF

V gene: TRBV25-1
CDR3 length: 14
clone size: few
J gene: TRBJ1-2
D gene: TRBD1
CDR3 DNA: TGTGCCAGCAGGGGCGACAGGGGCGGCTATGGCTACACCTTC
CDR3 protein: CASRGDRGGYGYTF

V gene: TRBV5-1
CDR3 length: 14
clone size: -
J gene: TRBJ2-1
D gene: -
CDR3 DNA: TGCGCCAGCAGCTTGGGACTACGCGGTCATGAGCAGTTCTTC
CDR3 protein: CASSLGLRGHEQFF

V gene: TRBV29-1
CDR3 length: 13
clone size: -
J gene: TRBJ1-2
D gene: TRBD1
CDR3 DNA: TGCAGCGTGGGGACAGGGGATAAAAATGGCTACACCTTC
CDR3 protein: CSVGTGDKNGYTF

V gene: TRBV3-2
CDR3 length: 14
clone size: few
J gene: TRBJ2-7
D gene: -
CDR3 DNA: TGTGCCAGCAGCCAATGGGAGAGGGACCACGAGCAGTACTTC
CDR3 protein: CASSQWERDHEQYF

V gene: TRBV10-3
CDR3 length: 10
clone size: -
J gene: TRBJ1-1
D gene: -
CDR3 DNA: TGTGCCAGCGGAGACCGGGAAGCTTTCTTT
CDR3 protein: CASGDREAFF

V gene: TRBV20-1
CDR3 length: 12
clone size: few
J gene: TRBJ2-1
D gene: -
CDR3 DNA: TGCAGTGCGACCGGGGCGGGGAATGAGCAGTTCTTC
CDR3 protein: CSATGAGNEQFF

V gene: TRBV7-3
CDR3 length: 13
clone size: -
J gene: TRBJ2-1
D gene: TRBD2
CDR3 DNA: TGTGCCAGCAGCCCCGGGAGGTTTAATGAGCAGTTCTTC
CDR3 protein: CASSPGRFNEQFF

V gene: TRBV10-3
CDR3 length: 12
clone size: -
J gene: TRBJ2-7
D gene: -
CDR3 DNA: TGTGCCATCAGTGAAAGTAGTGGCGAGCAGTACTTC
CDR3 protein: CAISESSGEQYF

V gene: TRBV28
CDR3 length: 13
clone size: -
J gene: TRBJ2-5
D gene: -
CDR3 DNA: TGTGCCAGCAGTTCTGACACCGAAGAGACCCAGTACTTC
CDR3 protein: CASSSDTEETQYF

V gene: TRBV7-2
CDR3 length: 14
clone size: few
J gene: TRBJ2-1
D gene: -
CDR3 DNA: TGTGCCAGCAGCTTAGACGGGGGGCCCAATGAGCAGTTCTTC
CDR3 protein: CASSLDGGPNEQFF

V gene: TRBV12-3/TRBV12-4
CDR3 length: 14
clone size: many
J gene: TRBJ2-5
D gene: TRBD2
CDR3 DNA: TGTGCCAGCAGAACCGGGACTATCCAAGAGACCCAGTACTTC
CDR3 protein: CASRTGTIQETQYF

V gene: TRBV20-1
CDR3 length: 16
clone size: few
J gene: TRBJ2-1
D gene: -
CDR3 DNA: TGCAGTGCTAGAGGTGGTGCGGTATCCTCCTACAATGAGCAGTTCTTC
CDR3 protein: CSARGGAVSSYNEQFF